These 14 T cell receptor beta chains were all obtained from the same sample, sequenced in a study of monozygotic twins with inflammatory bowel disease. TCRdb reprocessed the 5' RACE reads and reports one entry per CDR3 protein, with no DNA. The listing contains roughly 330,000 distinct CDR3 sequences. Sequenced: blood. These receptors originate from a human donor with ulcerative colitis or Crohn's disease, or a healthy co-twin of an affected twin (not recorded which).

This chain uses TRBV12-3 or TRBV12-4 with TRBJ1-1; TCRdb selects TRBD1, and the lack of DNA leaves this call unchecked. The CDR3 contains 14 residues. The CDR3 is CASSLRGGWTEAFF.

V usage is TRBV20-1 and J usage is TRBJ2-5; TCRdb's assignment of TRBD2 cannot be checked, as there is no DNA. This CDR3 comprises 12 residues. Per the germline V gene, CDR1 is DFQATT and CDR2 is SNEGSKA (reference sequence). CDR3 sequence: CSAKAGQETQYF.

The V gene is TRBV19, the J gene TRBJ1-5. This CDR3 has 14 residues. Germline CDR1 and CDR2: LNHDA and SQIVND (reference sequence). The CDR3 spells CASGPWEVRQPQHF.

V and J are TRBV20-1 and TRBJ1-1; there is no DNA to check the TCRdb D call of TRBD1. The CDR3 sequence is 19 residues long. Germline V gives CDR1 DFQATT, CDR2 SNEGSKA (reference sequence). The CDR3 is CSARDGTGGRLGVNTEAFF.

The chain combines TRBV4-2 with TRBJ2-1; absent DNA, TCRdb's TRBD2 call cannot be checked. The CDR3 length is 15 residues. In germline, CDR1 is LGHNA, CDR2 YNFKEQ. The CDR3 reads CASSQRETSRDEQFF.

The genes are TRBV6-5 and TRBJ2-2. CDR1 is MNHEY and CDR2 is SVGAGI in the germline V gene. The CDR3 runs to 14 residues. The CDR3 protein is CASSYSSPTGELFF.

This chain connects TRBV5-1 to TRBJ2-7. CDR1 is SGHRS and CDR2 is YFSETQ in the germline V gene. The CDR3 is 15 residues long. This CDR3 is CASSLDPGGFYEQYF.

The rearrangement uses TRBV7-9 and TRBJ2-1; TCRdb picks TRBD1, but there is no DNA to check that call. The CDR3 totals 15 residues. From germline, CDR1 is SEHNR and CDR2 FQNEAQ (reference sequence). The CDR3: CASSLRDRGSYEQFF.

The chain carries TRBV7-9 and TRBJ1-2. Germline V CDR1 and CDR2: SEHNR, FQNEAQ (reference sequence). The length of the CDR3 is 13 residues. The CDR3 spells CASSPDGIYGYTF.

The CDR3 protein is CASSPGRVPRNEQFF. The chain employs TRBV7-8 and TRBJ2-1; TCRdb calls TRBD2, which cannot be checked without DNA. This CDR3 has 15 residues. The V gene's germline CDR1 is SGHVS and CDR2 FQNEAQ.

This sequence joins TRBV6-2 or TRBV6-3 and TRBJ1-5; TCRdb calls TRBD1, which cannot be checked without DNA. This CDR3 spans 16 amino acids. CDR1 and CDR2 from the germline V gene are MNHEY and SVGEGT. CDR3 region: CASSRHEGVGDQPQHF.

The chain joins TRBV20-1 to TRBJ2-5; as DNA is missing, the TRBD2 call by TCRdb cannot be tested. Per germline, CDR1 DFQATT and CDR2 SNEGSKA (reference sequence). The CDR3 spans 14 residues. The CDR3 reads CSASAGGRQETQYF.

The rearrangement joins TRBV10-3 to TRBJ1-1. This CDR3 is 14 amino acids long. CDR1 is ENHRY and CDR2 is SYGVKD in the germline V gene. The CDR3 here is CAISEDRQGNAAFF.

The V call is TRBV12-3 or TRBV12-4, the J call TRBJ2-3; checking the TCRdb D call of TRBD1 is not possible without DNA. The CDR3 is made up of 16 amino acids. CDR3 amino acids: CASTPRGQAFTDTQYF.